This T cell receptor beta chain originates from a study of CD8+ T cells in alopecia areata. Germline CDR1 and CDR2: MNHEY and SVGAGI. The CDR3 loop spans 14 amino acids. V was trimmed by 5 bases and J by 1 base, leaving 11 bases between them. In each case, RNA was isolated and then reverse transcribed into cDNA as the sequencing template. Only in-frame clones appear in the TCRdb table, and some are missing; sequencing was by immunoSEQ multiplex PCR. The sample lists about 150,000 clones, 45% to 60% seen once, with roughly 15% in the top ten. Study-wide points: Only a single nonresponder existed, so baseline CD8+ expansion links stay unclear. Scalp sample data also include resident alphabeta T cells from normal skin. Tofacitinib yielded significantly lower scalp clonality and fewer expanded CD8+ clones among the top 100. Whereas mice showed it more clearly, TCR sharing across patients was murkier, possibly because of HLA.

Stated treatment: oral pan-JAK inhibitor, 5-10 mg twice daily. As to this clone: Its antigen is unknown.

The receptor was derived from a human donor with alopecia areata. The sequencing here drew on CD8+ T cells sorted from blood, taken at week 4, from a patient treated with tofacitinib. V is TRBV6-5 and J is TRBJ1-1, with D unclear. The CDR3 reads CASSPQSENTEAFF. CDR3 DNA sequence: TGTGCCAGCAGTCCACAGTCGGAGAACACTGAAGCTTTCTTT.